One sample yielded the 10 T cell receptor beta chains listed below, sequenced in a study of blood T cell repertoires in COVID-19. Using immunoSEQ multiplex PCR, the repertoire was profiled, and TCRdb retains in-frame clones only, with some absent. The sample lists about 440,000 clones, 75% to 90% occurring once. Material: peripheral blood. The source is a woman younger than 45 with acute or convalescent COVID-19.

Only one count was recorded for this clone. CDR3 amino acids: CASRSPSQPQHF. The CDR3 DNA follows: TGTGCCAGCAGATCCCCAAGCCAGCCCCAGCATTTT. The chain uses TRBV28 and TRBJ1-5; no clear D gene. Per the germline V gene, CDR1 is MDHEN and CDR2 is SYDVKM. The CDR3 contains 12 residues. Trimming stripped 6 bases from V and 7 bases from J, with 10 bases between.

The V gene is TRBV25-1, the J gene TRBJ2-3, with D perhaps matching TRBD1 (6 bases). V lost 5 bases to trimming and J lost 4 bases, with 19 bases between them. Germline V CDR1 and CDR2: MGHDK, SYGVNS. The CDR3 contains 16 residues. The CDR3 DNA reads as TGTGCCAGCAGTATAGGCATTTTCAAGGGGGCAGATACGCAGTATTTT. Protein: CASSIGIFKGADTQYF.

The V gene is TRBV6-1, the J gene TRBJ2-2; D perhaps matches TRBD1 (5 bases). CDR3 size: 19 residues. Germline V gene lookup returns CDR1 MNHNS and CDR2 SASEGT. Trimming pared 0 bases from V and 0 bases from J, leaving 17 bases between. The CDR3 loop is CASSEAGMWGETNTGELFF. For the CDR3, the DNA is TGTGCCAGCAGTGAAGCGGGTATGTGGGGCGAGACGAACACCGGGGAGCTGTTTTTT.

This clone was detected only once. V gene TRBV5-4 combines with J gene TRBJ1-6; unclear D gene. The CDR3 has 14 amino acids. The V gene's germline CDR1 is SGHNT and CDR2 YYREEE (reference sequence). The germline V and J ends were trimmed by 1 base and 5 bases, with 7 bases remaining between them. The CDR3 DNA follows: TGTGCCAGCAGCTTGATTATTGATAATTCACCCCTCCACTTT. This translates into CASSLIIDNSPLHF.

The chain combines TRBV11-2 with TRBJ2-3; TRBD2 matches 11 bases. The V and J ends lost 4 bases and 3 bases, in that order; junction bases with no gene match: 6. Germline CDR1 reads SGHAT; CDR2 reads FQNNGV. The CDR3 covers 16 residues. The chain's CDR3 is CASSSASGGRTDTQYF. The CDR3 DNA reads TGTGCCAGCAGCTCTGCTAGCGGGGGGAGGACAGATACGCAGTATTTT.

This sequence joins TRBV5-6 and TRBJ2-3; maybe TRBD2 (5 bases). V was trimmed by 0 bases and J by 3 bases, leaving 11 bases between them. CDR3 size: 15 residues. Germline V gene sequence: CDR1 SGHDT, CDR2 YYEEEE. The CDR3 here is CASSLGPRGTDTQYF. Here the CDR3 DNA reads TGTGCCAGCAGCTTGGGCCCAAGAGGGACAGATACGCAGTATTTT.

The chain combines TRBV6-5 with TRBJ1-1, with D tentatively TRBD1 (6 bases). CDR1 MNHEY and CDR2 SVGAGI come from the germline V gene. Trimming cost V 6 bases and J 4 bases, with 15 bases left between them. This CDR3 is built from 14 residues. The CDR3 sequence is CASSLRGFGTEAFF. CDR3 DNA: TGTGCCAGCAGCCTCAGGGGATTTGGCACTGAAGCTTTCTTT.

V is TRBV27 and J is TRBJ2-1; 10 bases fit TRBD2. The CDR3 is 15 residues long. Germline CDR1 MNHEY, CDR2 SMNVEV (reference sequence). V was pared by 6 bases and J by 2 bases, with 4 bases of the junction left unmatched. CDR3 sequence (DNA): TGTGCCAGCAGAACAGCGGGGGGGCCCTACAATGAGCAGTTCTTC. This codes for CASRTAGGPYNEQFF.

This rearrangement joins TRBV11-1 to TRBJ1-1, with 7 positions matching TRBD1. This CDR3 has 15 amino acids. V was pared by 6 bases and J by 6 bases, with 13 bases of the junction left unmatched. Germline-derived CDR1 and CDR2 are SGHAT and FQDESV (reference sequence). This chain's CDR3 is CASRNAGGSFAEAFF. The CDR3 DNA reads as TGTGCCAGCAGGAACGCAGGGGGGTCTTTTGCTGAAGCTTTCTTT. The variable domain in full, with the rest retrieved from reference TRBV11-1 and TRBJ1-1, is EAEVAQSPRYKITEKSQAVAFWCDPISGHATLYWYRQILGQGPELLVQFQDESVVDDSQLPKDRFSAERLKGVDSTLKIQPAELGDSAMYLCASRNAGGSFAEAFFGQGTRLTVV.

This clone has just a few counts. The J gene is TRBJ1-5, the V gene TRBV6-6; perhaps TRBD1 as D (5 bases). V lost 0 bases and J 4 bases, leaving 10 bases between the germline ends. The CDR3 runs to 15 residues. The germline CDR1 and CDR2 sequences are MNHNY and SVGAGI (reference sequence). CDR3 sequence: CASSYSIAGNQPQHF. For the CDR3, the DNA is TGTGCCAGCAGTTACTCGATTGCAGGGAATCAGCCCCAGCATTTT.